This T cell receptor beta chain was sequenced in a study of regulatory T cells in long-lasting Graves disease. From germline, CDR1 is SGHRS and CDR2 YFSETQ. The CDR3 extends over 12 amino acids. This clonotype appeared many times. The junction departs from germline at one end; a sequencing error may be responsible. Construction of the TCR beta libraries employed iRepertoire HTBI primers in conjunction with Arm-PCR of CDR3 regions. Original processing methods: Spanning all samples, the identified segments comprised approximately 60 TRBV and approximately 15 TRBJ. TCRdb independently ran MiXCR on the multiplex PCR reads; one entry per CDR3 protein. The V and J calls and clone size are TCRdb's, not the authors'. The repertoire includes 530,000 or so distinct CDR3 sequences, about 15% of them detected once, and 12% sits in the top ten. The time point denotes: newly diagnosed GD, antithyroid drugs for less than 3 months. Following extraction of RNA from PBMCs, that RNA was used to make the TCR library.

A further study also used this sample, focusing on T cells in Graves' hyperthyroidism and ophthalmopathy.

The clonotype originates from a man aged 18-30 years with Graves disease. The chain combines TRBV5-1 with TRBJ2-7; no definite D call. Sequencing was performed on peripheral blood mononuclear cells (PBMCs), taken at new diagnosis, from a patient treated with antithyroid drugs. CDR3 nucleotides: TGTGCCAGCAGGCAAGGCGCCTACGAGCAGTACTTC. It translates to CASRQGAYEQYF.